The rows below give T cell receptor beta chains drawn from one sample of a study of immune characterization of retroperitoneal liposarcoma. TCRdb re-called the PCR reads through MiXCR, storing one row per CDR3 protein. The data hold almost 2,500 distinct CDR3 sequences, with 20% to 25% observed a single time. Material for sequencing was tumor tissue. These receptors were collected from a male donor with retroperitoneal liposarcoma. CDR3s leave out the opening cysteine and the closing phenylalanine or tryptophan. Fields, in order: J gene, V gene, CDR3 protein.

J: TRBJ2-1; V: TRBV7-6; CDR3: ASSPGDYEQF
J: TRBJ2-1; V: TRBV6-6; CDR3: ASSDSSGGAYNEQF
J: TRBJ2-2; V: TRBV6-1; CDR3: ASRDSGRGGTGELF
J: TRBJ2-3; V: TRBV6-1; CDR3: ASSEEAGGPDTQY
J: .; V: TRBV7-2; CDR3: ASSLGWQGERQY
J: .; V: TRBV6-6; CDR3: ASSYSGGIYEQY
J: TRBJ2-1; V: TRBV6-1; CDR3: ASRAGLVLYNEQF
J: TRBJ2-1; V: TRBV6-6; CDR3: ATSPLAGANEQF
J: TRBJ2-1; V: TRBV20-1; CDR3: SARDFGQGGNEQF
J: .; V: TRBV10-1; CDR3: ASSPSGSGEQY
J: .; V: TRBV7-2; CDR3: ASRTDWGADEQF
J: TRBJ1-3; V: TRBV6-1; CDR3: ASRDRGGDSGNTIY
J: .; V: TRBV6-1; CDR3: ASRTDTYEQY
J: TRBJ2-1; V: TRBV6-1; CDR3: ASFASAGSEQF
J: TRBJ1-6; V: TRBV27; CDR3: ASSLSLYNSPLH
J: TRBJ2-7; V: TRBV12-3/TRBV12-4; CDR3: ASSLAQGSYEQY
J: TRBJ2-6; V: TRBV6-4; CDR3: ASSGGDGANVLT
J: TRBJ2-3; V: TRBV6-1; CDR3: ASSKGQGILDTQY
J: TRBJ2-1; V: TRBV6-1; CDR3: ASSERGALAEQF
J: .; V: TRBV10-1; CDR3: ASSDGGQDEQY
J: .; V: TRBV27; CDR3: ASSLGRGLQETQY
J: .; V: TRBV7-8; CDR3: ASSLTGASYNEQY
J: TRBJ2-6; V: TRBV6-8; CDR3: ASSTDRAYGANVLT
J: TRBJ2-3; V: TRBV7-3; CDR3: ASSLTGTAKLTDTQY
J: .; V: TRBV6-1; CDR3: ASSEGQGAYEQY
J: TRBJ2-1; V: TRBV6-1; CDR3: ASSSSGYEQF
J: TRBJ2-7; V: TRBV6-1; CDR3: ASSGTETYEQY
J: TRBJ2-5; V: TRBV6-1; CDR3: ASSARDRGLRETQY
J: TRBJ2-1; V: TRBV6-1; CDR3: ASSSPGTSSYNEQF
J: TRBJ2-3; V: TRBV5-4; CDR3: ASSSGTTTDTQY
J: TRBJ2-6; V: TRBV7-2; CDR3: ASSLGQLVAGRTGGANVLT
J: .; V: TRBV27; CDR3: ASTMLARMENIQY
J: TRBJ2-5; V: TRBV6-1; CDR3: ASSHNLGGRETQY
J: TRBJ2-3; V: TRBV6-6; CDR3: ASSYSGTSPITDTQY
J: .; V: TRBV7-2; CDR3: ASSLGLAGIEQY
J: TRBJ2-1; V: TRBV27; CDR3: ASGRLAGGYNEQF
J: .; V: TRBV6-1; CDR3: ASSYNQETQF
J: TRBJ2-3; V: TRBV7-2; CDR3: ASSTKIRGGSGTDTQY
J: TRBJ2-4; V: TRBV12-3/TRBV12-4; CDR3: ASRGTSFITSSYNEQY
J: TRBJ2-1; V: TRBV6-1; CDR3: ASSERDRMRGEQF
J: .; V: TRBV7-2; CDR3: ASSWGGEQY